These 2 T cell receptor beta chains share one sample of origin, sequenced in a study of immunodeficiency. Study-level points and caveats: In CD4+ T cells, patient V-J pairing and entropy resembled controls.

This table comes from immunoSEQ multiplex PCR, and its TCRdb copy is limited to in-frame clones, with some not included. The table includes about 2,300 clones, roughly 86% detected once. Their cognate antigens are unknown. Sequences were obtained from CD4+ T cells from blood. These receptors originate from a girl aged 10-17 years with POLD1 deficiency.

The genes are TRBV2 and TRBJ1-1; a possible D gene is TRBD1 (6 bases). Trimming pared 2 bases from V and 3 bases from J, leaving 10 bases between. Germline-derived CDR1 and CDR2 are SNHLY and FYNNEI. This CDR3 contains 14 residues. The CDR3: CASSEMGQYTEAFF. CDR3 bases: TGTGCCAGCAGTGAAATGGGACAATACACTGAAGCTTTCTTT.

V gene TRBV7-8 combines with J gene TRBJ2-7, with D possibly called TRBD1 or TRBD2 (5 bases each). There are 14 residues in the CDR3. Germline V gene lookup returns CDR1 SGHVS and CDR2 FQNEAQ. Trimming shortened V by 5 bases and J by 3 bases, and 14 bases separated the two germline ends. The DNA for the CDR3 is TGTGCCAGCAGCAGGGGACCCCCCAACTACGAGCAGTACTTC. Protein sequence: CASSRGPPNYEQYF.